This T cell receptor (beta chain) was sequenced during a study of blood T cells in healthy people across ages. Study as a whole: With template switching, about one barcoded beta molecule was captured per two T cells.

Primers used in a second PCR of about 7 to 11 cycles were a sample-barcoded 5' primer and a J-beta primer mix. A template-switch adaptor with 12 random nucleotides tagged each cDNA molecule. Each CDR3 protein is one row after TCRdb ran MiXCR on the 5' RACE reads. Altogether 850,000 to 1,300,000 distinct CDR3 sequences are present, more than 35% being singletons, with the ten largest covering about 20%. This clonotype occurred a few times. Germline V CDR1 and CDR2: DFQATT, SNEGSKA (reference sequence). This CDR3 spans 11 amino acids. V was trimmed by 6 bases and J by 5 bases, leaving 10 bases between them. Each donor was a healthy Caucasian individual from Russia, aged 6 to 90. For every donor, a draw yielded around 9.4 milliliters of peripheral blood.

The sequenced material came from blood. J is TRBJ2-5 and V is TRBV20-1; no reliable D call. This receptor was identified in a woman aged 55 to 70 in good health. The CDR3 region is CSAEHTETQYF. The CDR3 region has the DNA TGCAGTGCCGAGCACACGGAGACCCAGTACTTC.